Listed here are 11 T cell receptor beta chains from one sample, sequenced in a study of T cells in Graves' hyperthyroidism and ophthalmopathy. Template material for amplifying TCR beta CDR3 regions consisted of RNA transcripts. Carried out on the TCR CDR3, a first-round RT-PCR used the HTBI primer set. MiXCR, run by TCRdb on the multiplex PCR reads, gives a single entry per CDR3 protein. The data contain approximately 490,000 distinct CDR3 sequences, under 25% of them singletons. What was sequenced was blood. The source of these receptors is a woman between 65 and 79 years old with Graves' ophthalmopathy.

V usage is TRBV20-1 and J usage is TRBJ2-7; 8 bases match TRBD1. The CDR3 contains 14 residues. V gave up 4 bases and J gave up 7 bases; unmatched junction bases: 12. CDR1 and CDR2 from the germline V gene are DFQATT and SNEGSKA (reference sequence). CDR3 residues: CSATPIRGRGEQYF. The DNA of the CDR3 is TGCAGTGCTACCCCGATCAGGGGGCGCGGAGAGCAGTACTTC.

This clonotype was detected many times. The chain has TRBV12-3 or TRBV12-4 and TRBJ1-2, with 10 bases aligning to TRBD1. Trimming at V came to 6 bases and at J to 8 bases, leaving 3 bases not matched to a gene. This CDR3 has 12 residues. CDR3 loop: CASRPTGGGYTF. In DNA, the CDR3 is TGTGCCAGCAGACCGACAGGGGGCGGCTACACCTTC.

This clonotype was found a few times. The rearrangement links TRBV7-9 to TRBJ2-3, with D perhaps given as TRBD1 or TRBD2 (5 bases each). Germline V gene sequence: CDR1 SEHNR, CDR2 FQNEAQ (reference sequence). The CDR3 extends over 16 amino acids. V was cut by 7 bases and J by 8 bases, with 25 bases left in between. CDR3 nucleotide sequence: TGTGCCAGCACCCCATCCGGGACCCCAGGGATAGGTACGCAGTATTTT. It translates to CASTPSGTPGIGTQYF.

V gene TRBV12-3 or TRBV12-4 combines with J gene TRBJ2-7; TRBD2 might be the D (6 bases). The CDR3 covers 16 residues. V lost 5 bases, J lost 6 bases, and 23 bases lay in between. This chain's CDR3 is CASSPPSADPAGEQYF. CDR3 in DNA: TGTGCCAGCAGTCCCCCCAGCGCGGACCCAGCGGGCGAGCAGTACTTC.

This clonotype was detected ten times or more. V and J are TRBV5-1 and TRBJ2-1, with TRBD2 identical over 10 bases. Germline assignment: CDR1 SGHRS and CDR2 YFSETQ. V shed 2 bases and J 7 bases; nucleotides not matched to a gene: 6. The CDR3 spans 15 residues. CDR3 sequence reads: CASSLAGGRGNEQFF. The CDR3 DNA reads as TGCGCCAGCAGCTTAGCGGGAGGGCGAGGTAATGAGCAGTTCTTC.

The rearrangement joins TRBV3-1 to TRBJ2-1; the D gene is possibly TRBD1 (5 bases). The CDR3 is 12 amino acids. Trimming left V 1 base short and J 15 bases short, with 13 bases between. Germline V gene data show CDR1 as LGHDT and CDR2 as YNNKEL (reference sequence). CDR3 bases: TGTGCCAGCAGCCAAGGGGGCAGCCAGCCGTTCTTC. Protein: CASSQGGSQPFF.

The chain joins TRBV5-1 to TRBJ2-1; D remains unclear. Germline CDR1 is SGHRS and CDR2 is YFSETQ. Trimming took 6 bases from V and 8 from J, leaving 9 bases between them. The CDR3 spans 11 residues. The CDR3 DNA is TGCGCCAGCAAAGGTGGGTATGAGCAGTTCTTC. Translated, it gives CASKGGYEQFF.

V usage is TRBV6-2 or TRBV6-3 and J usage is TRBJ2-3, with 11 bases that match TRBD2. The trim removed 2 bases at V and 4 bases at J, leaving 2 bases unmatched. Germline CDR1 reads MNHEY; CDR2 reads SVGEGT. The CDR3 contains 15 residues. CDR3 protein: CASSYGGLAADTQYF. In nucleotides, the CDR3 is TGTGCCAGCAGTTACGGGGGACTAGCGGCAGATACGCAGTATTTT.

The V gene is TRBV7-9, the J gene TRBJ2-5, with TRBD2 as a possible D gene (7 bases). There are 15 residues in the CDR3. Germline loops: CDR1 SEHNR, CDR2 FQNEAQ (reference sequence). Between the trimmed V and J ends, which lost 5 bases and 4 bases, there was a span of 17 bases. The CDR3 here is CASSLYVGGLETQYF. The CDR3 DNA is TGTGCCAGCAGCCTCTATGTCGGGGGGCTAGAGACCCAGTACTTC.

This chain uses TRBV18 with TRBJ1-6; the match to TRBD1 covers 9 bases. Germline values: CDR1 KGHSH, CDR2 LQKENI. The CDR3 runs 14 residues. V lost 1 base, J lost 8 bases, and 0 bases stayed unmatched. CDR3 in amino acids: CASSPRTGDSPLHF. CDR3 coding DNA: TGTGCCAGCTCACCACGGACAGGGGATTCACCCCTCCACTTT.

This clonotype was picked up a small number of times. This rearrangement joins TRBV4-2 to TRBJ2-1; the match to TRBD2 covers 7 bases. The germline V gene encodes CDR1 LGHNA and CDR2 YNFKEQ. This CDR3 spans 16 amino acids. The trim removed 0 bases at V and 8 bases at J, leaving 10 bases unmatched. The DNA for the CDR3 is TGTGCCAGCAGCCAAGAAGGAGACGGACTAGTTGATGAGCAGTTCTTC. Translating it yields CASSQEGDGLVDEQFF.